This TCR beta chain was found in a study of T cell responses to AZD1222 COVID-19 vaccine. Study summary: Second-dose groups at about 4 or about 12 weeks were pooled. Study-wide results and caveats: Vaccine-associated CD4 TCRs spanned spike, dominant at 160-218 and 743-854. There were mostly white British donors and more females than males, and clonal diversity was possibly underestimated.

The method was immunoSEQ multiplex PCR; TCRdb's version includes in-frame clones alone and lacks a portion of them. Of roughly 91,000 clones in the sample, roughly 85% were seen once. About this clone itself: The antigen remains unidentified.

Germline V gene data show CDR1 as LNHDA and CDR2 as SQIVND (reference sequence). The V gene end was trimmed by 7 bases and the J gene end by 5 bases; junction bases not matched to a gene: 9. CDR3 length equals 15 residues. The origin of this receptor is an adult in good health. V is TRBV19 and J is TRBJ1-1; 11 bases are a match to TRBD1. The sequencing here drew on peripheral blood, taken on day 0 of AZD1222 vaccination. The CDR3 DNA is TGTGCCAGTACCCACTTGGGACAGGGGGGGACTGAAGCTTTCTTT. The encoded protein is CASTHLGQGGTEAFF.